This T cell receptor beta chain derives from a study of blood T cell repertoires in COVID-19 (TCRdb year 2020). Context from the whole study: Samples from collaborators originated in the United States, Italy and Spain and spanned both the acute and convalescent phases of COVID-19. The material from the prospective study consisted of cDNA or gDNA derived from T cells, B-cell-depleted T cells, or PBMCs. Subjects who had been exposed to COVID-19, were actively infected with it, or had recovered from it provided the deeply sampled blood TCRbeta repertoires that made up the dataset. The repertoires were released in a freely available public database intended as a resource for research on the immune response to SARS-CoV-2. The samples were drawn from two sources: the first 160 participants of the ongoing ImmuneRACE study, and 1,000 to 1,500 subjects contributed by 6 global collaborators. Nearly every sample came with metadata listing a de-identified subject ID, COVID-19 status, age in years and sex. Where available, HLA class I and class II types were taken from metadata supplied by the sample provider and were not determined by assay-based typing. What the study reported, not specific to this receptor: The quantity of clinical and demographic metadata differed by source and by participant and was supplied without curation.

The immunoSEQ Assay, a bias-controlled multiplex PCR, was used to amplify TCRbeta CDR3 regions from genomic DNA. Per the original workflow: Nucleated cell counts per sample were estimated from amplification of reference gene primers within the assay. Sequence reads were collapsed and filtered to measure the absolute abundance of every unique TCRbeta CDR3 rearrangement. Productive Simpson clonality was computed per sample as the square root of Simpson's diversity index over productive rearrangements. TCRdb mirrors the immuneACCESS table, restricted to in-frame sequences. Some clones are absent from its copies; in checked studies, under half trace to an unresolved V gene, and the reason for the others is unknown. V and J calls and clone size are as listed in that table; D and trimming were resolved from the DNA. This sample comprises under 250,000 clones, 84% of them detected only once. 1.5% of the sample lies in the top ten.

Regarding this clone: No cognate antigen has been identified for it. One base away there is no much larger clone; base qualities are not given.

Compared with germline, V lacks 1 base and J lacks 1 base; bases without a gene match: 4. Via the germline V gene, CDR1 is KGHSH and CDR2 LQKENI. From the cysteine through the phenylalanine, the CDR3 covers 16 amino acids. Kept here is only the CDR3 DNA, which spans 48 bases and is read in frame from base 1. Another Seattle source contributed samples from volunteer blood donors who had recovered from COVID-19. Whole blood was collected in K2EDTA tubes by collaborating institutions according to the institutions' own protocols. For TCRbeta analysis, collaborators shipped samples in one of three forms: frozen whole blood, isolated PBMCs, or DNA extracted from either of those sample types.

Sequenced material: peripheral blood. This chain is built from TRBV18 and TRBJ1-1, with 9 junctional bases fitting TRBD1. This TCR derives from a woman aged 40 to 50 who had recovered from COVID-19. In nucleotide form, the sequence is TGTGCCAGCTCACCACAGGACAGGGGACCGAACACTGAAGCTTTCTTT. Translated, it gives CASSPQDRGPNTEAFF. Full variable domain (CDR3 extended with the reference TRBV18 and TRBJ1-1 proteins): NAGVMQNPRHLVRRRGQEARLRCSPMKGHSHVYWYRQLPEEGLKFMVYLQKENIIDESGMPKERFSAEFPKEGPSILRIQQVVRGDSAAYFCASSPQDRGPNTEAFFGQGTRLTVV.